Listed here are 13 T cell receptor beta chains from one sample, sequenced in a study of identical twins. Using its own MiXCR run on the 5' RACE reads, TCRdb lists one record per CDR3 protein. The repertoire holds approximately 150,000 distinct CDR3 sequences, with approximately 4% as singletons. The sample comprised memory T cells sorted from blood. These receptors all come from a man aged 18 to 29 in good health.

There are many counts of this clonotype. This chain joins TRBV27 and TRBJ2-7; TRBD2 agrees at 7 bases. This CDR3 is 13 amino acids long. V gave up 6 bases and J gave up 2 bases; unmatched junction bases: 4. Germline CDR1 reads MNHEY; CDR2 reads SMNVEV (reference sequence). CDR3 bases: TGTGCCAGCAGACTAGCGCTAGCCTACGAGCAGTACTTC. Encoded protein: CASRLALAYEQYF.

This clonotype was counted ten times or more. The V and J genes are TRBV5-6 and TRBJ2-3; 12 bases are shared with TRBD2. V lost 4 bases to trimming and J lost 6 bases; unmatched junction nucleotides: 9. This CDR3 spans 16 amino acids. Germline CDR1 SGHDT, CDR2 YYEEEE. The CDR3 DNA reads as TGTGCCAGCAGCCGGCAGACTAGCGGGAGTTCCGATACGCAGTATTTT. It is translated as CASSRQTSGSSDTQYF.

This clonotype was seen a few times. The chain recombines TRBV6-2 or TRBV6-3 with TRBJ2-5, with TRBD1 matching 10 bases. The germline V gene encodes CDR1 MNHEY and CDR2 SVGEGT. V was pared by 5 bases and J by 1 base, with 7 bases of the junction left unmatched. This CDR3 comprises 16 residues. CDR3 region: CASSADRGSPQETQYF. CDR3 nucleotide sequence: TGTGCCAGCAGTGCGGACAGGGGGTCCCCCCAAGAGACCCAGTACTTC.

This clonotype was observed at least ten times. V gene TRBV20-1 combines with J gene TRBJ1-1; a weak D match, TRBD1 (6 bases). Between the trimmed V and J ends, which lost 1 base and 1 base, there was a span of 13 bases. Germline values: CDR1 DFQATT, CDR2 SNEGSKA (reference sequence). The CDR3 is 15 amino acids. The DNA of the CDR3 is TGCAGTGCTAGAGTTTCCGGGACAAAGAACACTGAAGCTTTCTTT. This codes for CSARVSGTKNTEAFF.

This clonotype was detected ten times or more. V and J are TRBV5-1 and TRBJ2-5; D is possibly TRBD1 (6 bases). CDR3 length: 16 amino acids. CDR1 and CDR2 from the germline V gene are SGHRS and YFSETQ. Trimming took off 4 bases at V and 4 bases at J, with 20 bases between the two ends. CDR3 amino acids: CASSMKTGRPTETQYF. The CDR3 DNA sequence: TGCGCCAGCAGCATGAAGACAGGCCGCCCCACAGAGACCCAGTACTTC. Together with reference TRBV5-1 and TRBJ2-5, the CDR3 gives the full variable domain: KAGVTQTPRYLIKTRGQQVTLSCSPISGHRSVSWYQQTPGQGLQFLFEYFSETQRNKGNFPGRFSGRQFSNSRSEMNVSTLELGDSALYLCASSMKTGRPTETQYFGPGTRLLVL.

This clonotype was counted ten times or more. The rearrangement links TRBV12-3 or TRBV12-4 to TRBJ2-1; 9 bases are a match to TRBD2. The CDR3 is 13 residues long. J lost 8 bases, V lost 8 bases, and 7 bases had no gene match. The CDR3 region has the DNA TGTGCCAGCGGCCTAGCGGGAAAGGATGAGCAGTTCTTC. Translating gives CASGLAGKDEQFF.

CDR3 sequence reads: CATSGGSYDEQYF. The DNA of the CDR3 is TGTGCCACCAGCGGAGGATCCTACGACGAGCAGTACTTC. This chain connects TRBV24-1 to TRBJ2-7; possible D gene TRBD2, 5 bases. The germline V gene has CDR1 KGHDR and CDR2 SFDVKD. The V and J ends lost 7 bases and 5 bases respectively, with 14 bases between them. The CDR3 loop spans 13 amino acids.

This clonotype was found a few times. The chain recombines TRBV5-4 with TRBJ1-1; unclear D gene. V was pared by 3 bases and J by 1 base, with 10 bases between. The CDR3 length is 14 residues. The V gene's germline CDR1 is SGHNT and CDR2 YYREEE (reference sequence). The CDR3, as DNA: TGTGCCAGCAGCTCTAACGTGGGGAACACTGAAGCTTTCTTT. This sequence encodes CASSSNVGNTEAFF.

This clonotype was recorded at least ten times. This chain's CDR3 is CASSYRDRTDTQYF. CDR3 in DNA: TGTGCCAGCAGTTACAGGGATCGGACAGATACGCAGTATTTT. The chain recombines TRBV7-2 with TRBJ2-3, with D maybe TRBD1 (6 bases). This CDR3 contains 14 residues. CDR1 SGHTA and CDR2 FQGNSA come from the germline V gene. V lost 6 bases and J 3 bases, leaving 13 bases between the germline ends.

This clonotype was seen at least ten times. Written as DNA, the CDR3 is TGTGCCAGCAGCCCAGCCAGTACCGGGGAGCTGTTTTTT. Translation gives CASSPASTGELFF. The chain recombines TRBV7-3 with TRBJ2-2; D is unclear. CDR1 is SGHTA and CDR2 is FQGTGA in the germline V gene. This CDR3 is 13 amino acids long. Between the trimmed V and J ends, which lost 5 bases and 5 bases, there was a span of 9 bases.

The sample holds many counts of this clonotype. This rearrangement joins TRBV7-9 to TRBJ2-6; 11 positions match TRBD2. The trim removed 6 bases at V and 1 base at J, leaving 5 bases unmatched. CDR1 is SEHNR and CDR2 is FQNEAQ in the germline V gene (reference sequence). This CDR3 region has 17 residues. The CDR3 DNA reads as TGTGCCAGCAGTTCGACTAGCGGGATTTCTGGGGCCAACGTCCTGACTTTC. This sequence encodes CASSSTSGISGANVLTF.

This clonotype was found many times. The chain uses TRBV28 and TRBJ2-2, with 12 nucleotides matching TRBD2. CDR1 MDHEN and CDR2 SYDVKM come from the germline V gene. V dropped 5 bases and J dropped 3; count of bases not matched to a gene: 4. This CDR3 has 16 residues. CDR3 region: CASSRLAGVYTGELFF. The DNA for the CDR3 is TGTGCCAGCAGTCGACTAGCGGGGGTCTACACCGGGGAGCTGTTTTTT.

Many counts were recorded for this clonotype. This chain links TRBV14 with TRBJ2-5; 8 bases match TRBD2. CDR3 length: 16 amino acids. Germline V lookup: CDR1 SGHDN, CDR2 FVKESK. Trimming removed 4 bases from V and 5 bases from J; junction bases left unmatched: 12. The CDR3: CASSRLQAGAMETQYF. CDR3 coding DNA: TGTGCCAGCAGCCGACTACAAGCGGGAGCTATGGAGACCCAGTACTTC. Supplemented by reference TRBV14 and TRBJ2-5, the full variable domain reads EAGVTQFPSHSVIEKGQTVTLRCDPISGHDNLYWYRRVMGKEIKFLLHFVKESKQDESGMPNNRFLAERTGGTYSTLKVQPAELEDSGVYFCASSRLQAGAMETQYFGPGTRLLVL.